The present entry profiles one T cell receptor (beta chain) with its context. Preparation of the TCRbeta library was carried out with unique molecular identifiers. TCRdb recomputed calls from the PCR reads with MiXCR, one row per CDR3 protein. The data contain some 550,000 distinct CDR3 sequences, roughly 23% of them seen just once; the ten biggest clones take up 13% to 15%. In germline, CDR1 is DFQATT, CDR2 SNEGSKA (reference sequence). Trimming at V came to 0 bases and at J to 7 bases, leaving 13 bases not matched to a gene. The CDR3 runs 17 residues. This entry comes from a study of T-cell reconstitution after alpha-beta-depleted transplantation in children.

The TCR originated in a boy under three years old who had a stem cell transplant for acute myeloid leukemia, so the T cells may come from the graft donor. Sequencing was performed on PBMCs, mostly from graft donor cells, taken 360 days after TCRalphabeta/CD19-depleted stem cell transplant. The chain carries TRBV20-1 and TRBJ1-2, with 11 bases matching TRBD1. CDR3 bases: TGCAGTGCTAGAGACCCCGGACAGGGGGCGCCGAAAGGTGGCTACACCTTC. Translated: CSARDPGQGAPKGGYTF.